The source of this T cell receptor beta chain is a study of CD8 T cells in ankylosing spondylitis. Germline CDR1 and CDR2: ENHRY and SYGVKD. V trimming: 10 bases; J trimming: 4 bases; junction bases outside the gene matches: 8. CDR3 length: 13 residues. Many counts were recorded for this clonotype. Its target is not known. Study-level points and caveats: The study looked at matched synovial fluid samples from ankylosing spondylitis patients. Disease-linked clones were reported to be significantly enriched there. Within ankylosing spondylitis blood, a TCR beta motif made up of seven to nine highly homologous variants appeared to be characteristic. Reports of some motif variants in reactive arthritis synovial fluid and blood predate this one.

The TCR beta libraries were generated through quantitative 5'-RACE incorporating molecular barcodes. Using its own MiXCR run on the 5' RACE reads, TCRdb lists one record per CDR3 protein. The sample holds 200,000 to 250,000 distinct CDR3 sequences, about 10% seen once. The sequence derives from a male donor with ankylosing spondylitis or in good health (not recorded which). Material: blood, either unsorted or a sorted T cell fraction (not recorded which). The rearrangement uses TRBV10-3 and TRBJ1-2, with 8 positions matching TRBD1. This CDR3 reads CATHQGAVYGYTF. The CDR3 DNA follows: TGTGCCACCCACCAGGGGGCAGTCTATGGCTACACCTTC.